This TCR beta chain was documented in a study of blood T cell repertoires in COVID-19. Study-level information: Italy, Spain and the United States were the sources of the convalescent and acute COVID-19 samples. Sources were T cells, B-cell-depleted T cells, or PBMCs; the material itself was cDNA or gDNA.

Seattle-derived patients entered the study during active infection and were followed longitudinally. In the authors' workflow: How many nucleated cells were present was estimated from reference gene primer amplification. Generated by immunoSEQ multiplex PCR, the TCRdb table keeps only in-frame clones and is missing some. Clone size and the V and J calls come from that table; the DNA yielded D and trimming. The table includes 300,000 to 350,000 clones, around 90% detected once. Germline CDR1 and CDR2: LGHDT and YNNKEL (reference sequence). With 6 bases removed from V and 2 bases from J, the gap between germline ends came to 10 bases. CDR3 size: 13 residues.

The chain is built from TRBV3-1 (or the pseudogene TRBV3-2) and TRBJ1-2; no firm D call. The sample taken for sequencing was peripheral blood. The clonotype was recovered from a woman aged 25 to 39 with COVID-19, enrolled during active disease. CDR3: CASRARENYGYTF. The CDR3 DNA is TGTGCCAGCAGGGCCCGGGAGAACTATGGCTACACCTTC.